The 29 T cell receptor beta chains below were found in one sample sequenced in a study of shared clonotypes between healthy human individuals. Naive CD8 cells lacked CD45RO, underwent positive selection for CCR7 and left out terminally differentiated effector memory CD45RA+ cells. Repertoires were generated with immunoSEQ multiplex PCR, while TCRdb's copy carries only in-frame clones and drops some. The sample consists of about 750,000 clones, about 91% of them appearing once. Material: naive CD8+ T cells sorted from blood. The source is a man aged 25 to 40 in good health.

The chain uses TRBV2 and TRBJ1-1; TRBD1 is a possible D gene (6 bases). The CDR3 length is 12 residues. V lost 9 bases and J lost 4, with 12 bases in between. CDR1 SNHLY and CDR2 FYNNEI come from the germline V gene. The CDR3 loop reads CARGRGSTEAFF. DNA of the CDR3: TGTGCCAGGGGGAGGGGGAGCACTGAAGCTTTCTTT.

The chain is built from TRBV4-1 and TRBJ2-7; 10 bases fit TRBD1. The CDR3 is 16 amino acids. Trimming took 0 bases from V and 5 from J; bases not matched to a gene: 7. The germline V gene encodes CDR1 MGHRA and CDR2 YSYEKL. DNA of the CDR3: TGCGCCAGCAGCCAAGAGCCAAGGGACAGGGGCCACGAGCAGTACTTC. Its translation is CASSQEPRDRGHEQYF.

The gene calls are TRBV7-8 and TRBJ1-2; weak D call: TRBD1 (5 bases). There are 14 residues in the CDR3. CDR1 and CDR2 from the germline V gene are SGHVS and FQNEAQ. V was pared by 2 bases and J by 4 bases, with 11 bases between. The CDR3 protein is CASSLIGDSYGYTF. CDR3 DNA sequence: TGTGCCAGCAGCTTAATAGGAGACAGCTATGGCTACACCTTC.

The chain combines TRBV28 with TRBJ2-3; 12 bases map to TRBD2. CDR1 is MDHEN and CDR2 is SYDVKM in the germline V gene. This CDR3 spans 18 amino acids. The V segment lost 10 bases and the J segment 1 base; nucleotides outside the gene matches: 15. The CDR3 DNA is TGTGCCACTGCTAGCGGGAGGGCCCTAACGTACGGCACAGATACGCAGTATTTT. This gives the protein CATASGRALTYGTDTQYF. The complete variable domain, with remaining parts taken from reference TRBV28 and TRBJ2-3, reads DVKVTQSSRYLVKRTGEKVFLECVQDMDHENMFWYRQDPGLGLRLIYFSYDVKMKEKGDIPEGYSVSREKKERFSLILESASTNQTSMYLCATASGRALTYGTDTQYFGPGTRLTVL.

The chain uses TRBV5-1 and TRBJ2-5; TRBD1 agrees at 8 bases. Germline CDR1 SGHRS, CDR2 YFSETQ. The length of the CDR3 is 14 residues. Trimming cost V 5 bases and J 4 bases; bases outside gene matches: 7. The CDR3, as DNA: TGCGCCAGCAGGAGACAGGGGTTGGGAGAGACCCAGTACTTC. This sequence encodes CASRRQGLGETQYF.

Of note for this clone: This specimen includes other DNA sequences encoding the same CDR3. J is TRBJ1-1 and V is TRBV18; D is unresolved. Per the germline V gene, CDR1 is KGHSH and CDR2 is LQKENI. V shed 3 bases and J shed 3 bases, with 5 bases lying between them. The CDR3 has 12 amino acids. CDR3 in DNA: TGTGCCAGCTCACCCGGGGACACTGAAGCTTTCTTT. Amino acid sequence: CASSPGDTEAFF.

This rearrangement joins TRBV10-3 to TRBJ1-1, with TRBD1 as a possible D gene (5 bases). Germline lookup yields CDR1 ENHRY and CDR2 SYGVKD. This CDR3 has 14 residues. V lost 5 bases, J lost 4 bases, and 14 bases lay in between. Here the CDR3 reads CAISTQGSSTEAFF. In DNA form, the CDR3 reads TGTGCCATCAGTACTCAGGGAAGTAGCACTGAAGCTTTCTTT.

Here the CDR3 reads CATSRDLTSGDNEQFF. The CDR3 DNA follows: TGTGCCACCAGCAGAGATCTGACTAGCGGGGACAATGAGCAGTTCTTC. V gene TRBV15 combines with J gene TRBJ2-1; 11 positions agree with TRBD2. Germline assignment: CDR1 LNHNV and CDR2 YYDKDF (reference sequence). V gave up 0 bases and J gave up 5 bases; unmatched junction bases: 3. The CDR3 spans 16 residues.

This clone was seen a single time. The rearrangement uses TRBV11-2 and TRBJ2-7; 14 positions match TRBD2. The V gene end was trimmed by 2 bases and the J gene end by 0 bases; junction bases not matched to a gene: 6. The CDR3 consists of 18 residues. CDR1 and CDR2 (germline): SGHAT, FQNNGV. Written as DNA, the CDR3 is TGTGCCAGCAGCTTACGTTGGGGACTAGCGGGAGTCTCCTACGAGCAGTACTTC. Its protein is CASSLRWGLAGVSYEQYF.

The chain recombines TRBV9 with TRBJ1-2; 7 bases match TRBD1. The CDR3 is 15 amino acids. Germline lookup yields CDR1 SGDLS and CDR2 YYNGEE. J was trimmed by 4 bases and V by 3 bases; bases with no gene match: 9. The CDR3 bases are TGTGCCAGCAGCGATAGGGACAGCGGAATCTATGGCTACACCTTC. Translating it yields CASSDRDSGIYGYTF.

The CDR3 loop reads CASSELNTEAFF. The CDR3 DNA reads TGTGCCAGCAGCGAGCTTAACACTGAAGCTTTCTTT. The V and J genes are TRBV11-2 and TRBJ1-1; D gene unclear. The CDR3 is 12 amino acids. Germline V gene data show CDR1 as SGHAT and CDR2 as FQNNGV. Trimming removed 5 bases at V and 2 bases at J, with 6 bases between.

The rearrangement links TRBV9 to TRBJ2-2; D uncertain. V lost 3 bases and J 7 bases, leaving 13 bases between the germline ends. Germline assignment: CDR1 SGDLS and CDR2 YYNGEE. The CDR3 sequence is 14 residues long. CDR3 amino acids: CASSAPVKDGELFF. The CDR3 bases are TGTGCCAGCAGCGCCCCCGTAAAGGACGGGGAGCTGTTTTTT.

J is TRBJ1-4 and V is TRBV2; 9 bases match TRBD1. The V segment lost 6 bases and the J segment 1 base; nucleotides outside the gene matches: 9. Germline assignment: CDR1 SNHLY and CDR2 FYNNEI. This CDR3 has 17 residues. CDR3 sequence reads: CASSGGQGSITNEKLFF. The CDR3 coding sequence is TGTGCCAGCAGCGGGGGACAGGGTTCTATAACTAATGAAAAACTGTTTTTT.

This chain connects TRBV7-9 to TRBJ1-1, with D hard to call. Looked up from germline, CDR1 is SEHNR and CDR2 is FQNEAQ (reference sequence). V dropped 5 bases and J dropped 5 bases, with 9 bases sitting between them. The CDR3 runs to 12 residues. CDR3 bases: TGTGCCAGCAGCAAAGGACGGACTGAAGCTTTCTTT. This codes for CASSKGRTEAFF.

The CDR3 nucleotides are TGTGCCAGCAGACGGACAGGCGGTGGCTACACCTTC. It specifies CASRRTGGGYTF. The chain couples TRBV9 to TRBJ1-2; 7 bases line up with TRBD1. Germline values: CDR1 SGDLS, CDR2 YYNGEE. The CDR3 length is 12 residues. V lost 5 bases to trimming and J lost 7 bases; unmatched junction nucleotides: 5.

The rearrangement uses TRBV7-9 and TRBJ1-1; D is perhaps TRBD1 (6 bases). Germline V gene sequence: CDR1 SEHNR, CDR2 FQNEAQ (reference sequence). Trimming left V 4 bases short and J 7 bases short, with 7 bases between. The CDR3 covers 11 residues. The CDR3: CASSSQGEAFF. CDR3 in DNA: TGTGCCAGCAGCTCACAGGGTGAAGCTTTCTTT.

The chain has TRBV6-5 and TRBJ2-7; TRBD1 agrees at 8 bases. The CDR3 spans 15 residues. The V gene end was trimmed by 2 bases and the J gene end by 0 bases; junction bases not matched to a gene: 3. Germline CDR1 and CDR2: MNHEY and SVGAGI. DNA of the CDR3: TGTGCCAGCAGTTACGATACAGGGGGCTCCTACGAGCAGTACTTC. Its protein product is CASSYDTGGSYEQYF.

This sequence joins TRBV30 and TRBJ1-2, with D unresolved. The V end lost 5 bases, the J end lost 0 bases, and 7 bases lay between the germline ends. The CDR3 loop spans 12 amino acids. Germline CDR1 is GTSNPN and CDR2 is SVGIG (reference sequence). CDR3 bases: TGTGCCTGGGGGGAGGCTAACTATGGCTACACCTTC. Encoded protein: CAWGEANYGYTF.

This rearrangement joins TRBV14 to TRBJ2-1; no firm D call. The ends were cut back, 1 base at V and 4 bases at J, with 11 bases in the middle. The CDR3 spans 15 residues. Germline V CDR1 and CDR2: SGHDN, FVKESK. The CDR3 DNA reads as TGTGCCAGCAGCCAAGGTTGGGTCCCGTACAATGAGCAGTTCTTC. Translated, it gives CASSQGWVPYNEQFF. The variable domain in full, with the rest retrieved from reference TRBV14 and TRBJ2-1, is EAGVTQFPSHSVIEKGQTVTLRCDPISGHDNLYWYRRVMGKEIKFLLHFVKESKQDESGMPNNRFLAERTGGTYSTLKVQPAELEDSGVYFCASSQGWVPYNEQFFGPGTRLTVL.

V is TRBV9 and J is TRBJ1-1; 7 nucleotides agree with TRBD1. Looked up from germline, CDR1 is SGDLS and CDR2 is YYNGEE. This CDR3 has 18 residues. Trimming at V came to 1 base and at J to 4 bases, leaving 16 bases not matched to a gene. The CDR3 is CASSVTTPRDSGFTEAFF. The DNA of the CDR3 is TGTGCCAGCAGCGTAACCACCCCTAGGGACAGCGGGTTCACTGAAGCTTTCTTT.

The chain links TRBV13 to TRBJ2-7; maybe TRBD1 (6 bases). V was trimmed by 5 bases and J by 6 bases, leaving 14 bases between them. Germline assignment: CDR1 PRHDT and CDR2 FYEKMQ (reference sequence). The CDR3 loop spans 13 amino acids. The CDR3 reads CASSAPTGSEQYF. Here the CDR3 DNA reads TGTGCCAGCAGCGCCCCGACAGGAAGCGAGCAGTACTTC.

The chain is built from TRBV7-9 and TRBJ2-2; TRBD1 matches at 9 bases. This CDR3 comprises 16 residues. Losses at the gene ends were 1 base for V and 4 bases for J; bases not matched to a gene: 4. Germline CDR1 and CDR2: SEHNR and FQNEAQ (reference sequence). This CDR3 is CASSLDRGLVTGELFF. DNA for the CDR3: TGTGCCAGCAGCTTAGACAGGGGGCTTGTCACCGGGGAGCTGTTTTTT.

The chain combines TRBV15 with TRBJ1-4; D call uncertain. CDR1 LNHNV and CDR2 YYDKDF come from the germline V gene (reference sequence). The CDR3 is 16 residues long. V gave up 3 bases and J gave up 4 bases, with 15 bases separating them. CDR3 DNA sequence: TGTGCCACCAGCAGTGCCCGGGTATCAATTAATGAAAAACTGTTTTTT. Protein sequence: CATSSARVSINEKLFF.

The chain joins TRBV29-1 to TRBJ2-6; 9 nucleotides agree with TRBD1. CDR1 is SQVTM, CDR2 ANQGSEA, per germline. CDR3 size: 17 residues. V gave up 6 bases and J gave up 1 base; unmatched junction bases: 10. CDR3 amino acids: CSVSSGTGSSGANVLTF. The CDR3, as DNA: TGCAGCGTCTCCTCCGGGACAGGGTCGTCTGGGGCCAACGTCCTGACTTTC.

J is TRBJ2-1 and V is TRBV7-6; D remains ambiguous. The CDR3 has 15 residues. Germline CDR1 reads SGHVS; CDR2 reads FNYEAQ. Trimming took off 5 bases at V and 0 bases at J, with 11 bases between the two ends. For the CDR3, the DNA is TGTGCCAGCAGCCCAAAAGTGAGCTCCTACAATGAGCAGTTCTTC. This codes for CASSPKVSSYNEQFF.

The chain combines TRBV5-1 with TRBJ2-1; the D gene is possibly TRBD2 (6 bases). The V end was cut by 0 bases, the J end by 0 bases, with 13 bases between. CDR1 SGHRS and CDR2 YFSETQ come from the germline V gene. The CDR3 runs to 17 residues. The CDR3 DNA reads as TGCGCCAGCAGCTTGGTTATTGCAGCGGGCTCCTACAATGAGCAGTTCTTC. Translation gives CASSLVIAAGSYNEQFF. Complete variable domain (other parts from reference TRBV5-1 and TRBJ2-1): KAGVTQTPRYLIKTRGQQVTLSCSPISGHRSVSWYQQTPGQGLQFLFEYFSETQRNKGNFPGRFSGRQFSNSRSEMNVSTLELGDSALYLCASSLVIAAGSYNEQFFGPGTRLTVL.

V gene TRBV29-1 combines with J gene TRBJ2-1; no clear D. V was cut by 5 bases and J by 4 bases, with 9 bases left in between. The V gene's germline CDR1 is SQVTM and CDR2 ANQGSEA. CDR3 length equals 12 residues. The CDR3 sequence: CSVIAPYNEQFF. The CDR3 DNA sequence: TGCAGCGTTATAGCCCCTTACAATGAGCAGTTCTTC.

CDR3 DNA: TGTGCCAGCTCATTACGGCCCATGAACACTGAAGCTTTCTTT. Its translation is CASSLRPMNTEAFF. The J gene is TRBJ1-1, the V gene TRBV18; D uncertain. V was clipped by 5 bases and J by 0 bases, with 10 bases between them. This CDR3 comprises 14 residues. Germline V gene data show CDR1 as KGHSH and CDR2 as LQKENI.

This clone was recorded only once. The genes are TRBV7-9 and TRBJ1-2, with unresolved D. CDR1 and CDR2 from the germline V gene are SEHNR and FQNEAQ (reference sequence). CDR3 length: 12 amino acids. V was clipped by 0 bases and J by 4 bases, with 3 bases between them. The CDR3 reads CASSLASYGYTF. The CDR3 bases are TGTGCCAGCAGCTTAGCGAGCTATGGCTACACCTTC.